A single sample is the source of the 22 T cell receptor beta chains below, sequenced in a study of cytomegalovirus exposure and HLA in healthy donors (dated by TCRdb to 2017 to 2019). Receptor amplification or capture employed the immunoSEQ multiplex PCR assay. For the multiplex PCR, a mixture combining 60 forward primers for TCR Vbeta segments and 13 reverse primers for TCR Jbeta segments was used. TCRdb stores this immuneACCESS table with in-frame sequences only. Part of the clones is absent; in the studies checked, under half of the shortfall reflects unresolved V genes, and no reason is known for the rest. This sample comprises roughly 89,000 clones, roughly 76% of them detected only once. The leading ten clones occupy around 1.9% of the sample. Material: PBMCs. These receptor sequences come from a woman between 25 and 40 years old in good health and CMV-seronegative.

The CDR3: CASSWGQGVLSDTQYF. The CDR3 bases are TGTGCCAGCAGCTGGGGACAGGGAGTTCTGTCAGATACGCAGTATTTT. The genes are TRBV5-4 and TRBJ2-3, with 9 positions matching TRBD1. The CDR3 has 16 residues. Germline CDR1 SGHNT, CDR2 YYREEE (reference sequence). J lost 4 bases, V lost 3 bases, and 9 bases had no gene match.

CDR3: CASSTPSEGNQPQHF. CDR3 sequence (DNA): TGTGCCAGCAGTACCCCGTCGGAGGGCAATCAGCCCCAGCATTTT. The gene calls are TRBV28 and TRBJ1-5; D is unresolved. Germline CDR1 reads MDHEN; CDR2 reads SYDVKM. V was trimmed by 5 bases and J by 2 bases, leaving 13 bases between them. The CDR3 consists of 15 residues.

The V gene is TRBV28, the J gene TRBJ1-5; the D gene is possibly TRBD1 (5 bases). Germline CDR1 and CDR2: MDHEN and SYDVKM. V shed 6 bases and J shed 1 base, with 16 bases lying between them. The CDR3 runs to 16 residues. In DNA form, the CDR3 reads TGTGCCAGCAGGGGGGGAGTTTTTATGAGCAATCAGCCCCAGCATTTT. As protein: CASRGGVFMSNQPQHF.

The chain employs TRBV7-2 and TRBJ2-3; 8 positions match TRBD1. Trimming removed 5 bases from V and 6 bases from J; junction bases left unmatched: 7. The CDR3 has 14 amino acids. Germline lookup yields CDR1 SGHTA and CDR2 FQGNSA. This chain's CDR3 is CASSGTGRRDTQYF. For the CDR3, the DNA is TGTGCCAGCAGCGGGACAGGCCGGCGGGATACGCAGTATTTT. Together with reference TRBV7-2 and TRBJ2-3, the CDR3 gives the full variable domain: GAGVSQSPSNKVTEKGKDVELRCDPISGHTALYWYRQSLGQGLEFLIYFQGNSAPDKSGLPSDRFSAERTGGSVSTLTIQRTQQEDSAVYLCASSGTGRRDTQYFGPGTRLTVL.

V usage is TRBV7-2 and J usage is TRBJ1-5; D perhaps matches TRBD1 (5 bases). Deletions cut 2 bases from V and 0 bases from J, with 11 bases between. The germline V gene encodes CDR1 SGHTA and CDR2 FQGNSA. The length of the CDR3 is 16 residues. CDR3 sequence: CASSLIQGNSNQPQHF. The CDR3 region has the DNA TGTGCCAGCAGCTTAATCCAGGGCAATAGCAATCAGCCCCAGCATTTT.

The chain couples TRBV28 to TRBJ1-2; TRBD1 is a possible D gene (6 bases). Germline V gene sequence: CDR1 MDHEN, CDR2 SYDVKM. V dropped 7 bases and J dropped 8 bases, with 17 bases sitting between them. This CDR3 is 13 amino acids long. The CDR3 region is CASTQQGLDGYTF. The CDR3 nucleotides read TGTGCCAGCACCCAACAGGGTCTTGACGGCTACACCTTC.

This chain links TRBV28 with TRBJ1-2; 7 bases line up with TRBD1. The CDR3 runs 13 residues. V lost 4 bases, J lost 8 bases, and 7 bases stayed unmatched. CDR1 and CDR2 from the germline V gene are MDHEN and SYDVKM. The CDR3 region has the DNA TGTGCCAGCAGTTCCCTAGGGACAGTAGGCTACACCTTC. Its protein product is CASSSLGTVGYTF.

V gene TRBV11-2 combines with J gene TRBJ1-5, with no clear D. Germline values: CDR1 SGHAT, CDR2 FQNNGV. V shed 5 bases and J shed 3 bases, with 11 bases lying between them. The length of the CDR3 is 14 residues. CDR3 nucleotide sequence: TGTGCCAGCAGCCCAAGAGGGTCCAATCAGCCCCAGCATTTT. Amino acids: CASSPRGSNQPQHF.

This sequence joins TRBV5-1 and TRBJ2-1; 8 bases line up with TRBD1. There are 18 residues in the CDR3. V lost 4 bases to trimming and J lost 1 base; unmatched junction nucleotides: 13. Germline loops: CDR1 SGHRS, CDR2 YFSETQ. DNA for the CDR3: TGCGCCAGCAGCCCCGATCCCCGGACAGGGTGGTCCTACAATGAGCAGTTCTTC. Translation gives CASSPDPRTGWSYNEQFF.

CDR3 residues: CAISGGGPYTQYF. The CDR3 DNA follows: TGTGCCATCAGTGGGGGAGGACCTTATACGCAGTATTTT. The chain carries TRBV10-3 and TRBJ2-3, with D tentatively TRBD2 (6 bases). This CDR3 comprises 13 residues. Trimming pared 4 bases from V and 7 bases from J, leaving 12 bases between. Germline V gene data show CDR1 as ENHRY and CDR2 as SYGVKD.

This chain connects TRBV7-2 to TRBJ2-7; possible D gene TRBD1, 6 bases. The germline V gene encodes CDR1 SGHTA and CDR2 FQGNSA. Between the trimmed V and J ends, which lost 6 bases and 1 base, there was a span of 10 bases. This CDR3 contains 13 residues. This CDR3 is CASRPRGSYEQYF. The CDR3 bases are TGTGCCAGCAGGCCGAGGGGGTCCTACGAGCAGTACTTC.

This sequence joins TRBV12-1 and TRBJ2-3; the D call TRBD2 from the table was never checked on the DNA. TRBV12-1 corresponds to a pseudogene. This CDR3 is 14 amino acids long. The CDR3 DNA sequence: TGTGCCCAATCATGGGTAGCGGGAACAGATACGCAGTATTTT. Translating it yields CAQSWVAGTDTQYF.

Here the CDR3 DNA reads TGCGCCAGCAGCCAAGGACTAGCGGGAAGATCAGATGGGGCCGGGGAGCTGTTTTTT. Amino acid sequence: CASSQGLAGRSDGAGELFF. V usage is TRBV4-1 and J usage is TRBJ2-2, with 11 bases that match TRBD2. The V gene's germline CDR1 is MGHRA and CDR2 YSYEKL. After removal of 1 base from V and 6 bases from J, the junction contained 13 bases not matched to a gene. This CDR3 spans 19 amino acids.

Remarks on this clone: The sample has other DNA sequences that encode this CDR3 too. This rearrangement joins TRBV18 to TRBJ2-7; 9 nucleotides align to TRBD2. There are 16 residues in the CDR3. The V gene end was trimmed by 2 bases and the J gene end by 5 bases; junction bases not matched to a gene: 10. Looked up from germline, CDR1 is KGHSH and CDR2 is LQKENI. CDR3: CASSPKTGTSTDEQYF. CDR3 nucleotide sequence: TGTGCCAGCTCACCAAAGACCGGGACTAGCACCGACGAGCAGTACTTC.

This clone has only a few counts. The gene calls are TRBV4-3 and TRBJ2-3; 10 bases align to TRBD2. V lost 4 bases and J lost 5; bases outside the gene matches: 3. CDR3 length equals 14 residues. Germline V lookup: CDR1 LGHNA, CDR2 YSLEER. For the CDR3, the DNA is TGCGCCAGCAGCCCGGGACTAGCGTTAGATACGCAGTATTTT. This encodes CASSPGLALDTQYF.

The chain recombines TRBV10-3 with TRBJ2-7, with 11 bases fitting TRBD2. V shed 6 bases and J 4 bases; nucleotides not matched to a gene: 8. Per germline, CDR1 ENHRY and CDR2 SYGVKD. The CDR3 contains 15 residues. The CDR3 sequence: CAISDASGRSYEQYF. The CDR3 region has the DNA TGTGCCATCAGCGACGCTAGCGGGAGGAGTTACGAGCAGTACTTC.

The CDR3 region has the DNA TGTGCCAGCAGTGCGACGACCCGGCGGGAGAACTACGAGCAGTACTTC. It is translated as CASSATTRRENYEQYF. The chain uses TRBV28 and TRBJ2-7; 7 bases are shared with TRBD2. V lost 5 bases to trimming and J lost 3 bases; unmatched junction nucleotides: 13. CDR3 length: 16 residues. From germline, CDR1 is MDHEN and CDR2 SYDVKM. The full variable domain, its missing parts supplied by reference TRBV28 and TRBJ2-7, is DVKVTQSSRYLVKRTGEKVFLECVQDMDHENMFWYRQDPGLGLRLIYFSYDVKMKEKGDIPEGYSVSREKKERFSLILESASTNQTSMYLCASSATTRRENYEQYFGPGTRLTVT.

CDR3 coding DNA: TGTGCCAGCAGTACTTGGGACAGGGTATACACCTTC. Its protein product is CASSTWDRVYTF. The chain couples TRBV27 to TRBJ1-2; 9 bases line up with TRBD1. The CDR3 contains 12 residues. The junction had 6 bases not matched to a gene; V was cut back by 5 bases and J by 11 bases. CDR1 is MNHEY, CDR2 SMNVEV, per germline (reference sequence).

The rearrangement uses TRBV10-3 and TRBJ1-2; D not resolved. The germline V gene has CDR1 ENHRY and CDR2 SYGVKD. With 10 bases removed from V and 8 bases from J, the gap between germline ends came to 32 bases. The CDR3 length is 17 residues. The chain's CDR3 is CATRFGPDGEGTSGYTF. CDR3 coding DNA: TGTGCCACCCGATTCGGCCCCGACGGAGAAGGAACAAGCGGCTACACCTTC.

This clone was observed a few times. The CDR3 loop reads CASSLATGVNGYTF. The CDR3 nucleotides read TGTGCCAGCAGCTTAGCGACAGGGGTTAACGGCTACACCTTC. The chain combines TRBV11-3 with TRBJ1-2; TRBD1 aligns across 8 bases. The CDR3 consists of 14 residues. Trimming removed 1 base from V and 8 bases from J; junction bases left unmatched: 6. The germline gives CDR1 SGHNT, CDR2 YENEEA.

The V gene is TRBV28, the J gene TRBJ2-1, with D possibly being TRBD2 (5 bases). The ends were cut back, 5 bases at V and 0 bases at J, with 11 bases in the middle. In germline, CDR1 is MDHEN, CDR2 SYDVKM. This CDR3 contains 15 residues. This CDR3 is CASSGGRGSYNEQFF. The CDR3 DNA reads TGTGCCAGCAGTGGCGGCCGGGGCTCCTACAATGAGCAGTTCTTC.

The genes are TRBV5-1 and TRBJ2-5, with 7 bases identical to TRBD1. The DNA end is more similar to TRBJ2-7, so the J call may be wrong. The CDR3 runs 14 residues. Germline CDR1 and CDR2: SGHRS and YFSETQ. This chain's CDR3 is CASSLEGQNYEQYF. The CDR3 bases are TGCGCCAGCAGCTTGGAGGGACAGAACTACGAGCAGTACTTC.